Shown below are 25 T cell receptor beta chains from a single sample sequenced in a study of molecular identifiers for immune sequencing clone quantification. Each CDR3 protein gets one entry after TCRdb re-called the PCR reads with MiXCR. The sample lists 85,000 to 120,000 distinct CDR3 sequences, about 32% occurring once. Sequencing input: naive CD8+ T cells from blood, with Jurkat cell RNA spiked in. Subset reported: FACS-sorted CD8+CD4-CCR7+CD45RA+ naive T cells. The source of these receptors is a human donor in good health. Some libraries in this study had Jurkat cell RNA spiked in.

The rearrangement uses TRBV7-2 and TRBJ2-1; 12 bases are a match to TRBD2. V was pared by 5 bases and J by 9 bases, with 5 bases of the junction left unmatched. The CDR3 covers 14 residues. Germline CDR1 is SGHTA and CDR2 is FQGNSA. The CDR3 nucleotides read TGTGCCAGCAGCCCCGGACTAGCGGGATTTGAGCAGTTCTTC. Translating gives CASSPGLAGFEQFF.

Worth noting for this clonotype: A much more abundant neighbour one base away suggests this may be a read error. V is TRBV28 and J is TRBJ2-7; 7 nucleotides align to TRBD2. Germline trimming cut 6 bases from V and 4 bases from J; bases unmatched to any gene: 9. Germline lookup yields CDR1 MDHEN and CDR2 SYDVKM. This CDR3 spans 14 amino acids. For the CDR3, the DNA is TGTGCCAGCAGCCTTGACGGGGAGGGTTACGAGCAGTACTTC. This translates into CASSLDGEGYEQYF.

This clonotype was counted many times. The gene calls are TRBV12-3 or TRBV12-4 and TRBJ2-6; weak D call: TRBD1 (6 bases). The CDR3 runs to 15 residues. V was cut by 3 bases and J by 2 bases, with 8 bases left in between. The chain's CDR3 is CASSFGGPGANVLTF. CDR3 bases: TGTGCCAGCAGTTTTGGGGGCCCTGGGGCCAACGTCCTGACTTTC.

CDR3: CASTGSTDTQYF. The CDR3 coding sequence is TGTGCCAGCACTGGAAGCACAGATACGCAGTATTTT. The gene calls are TRBV2 and TRBJ2-3, with D hard to call. The ends were cut back, 7 bases at V and 0 bases at J, with 5 bases in the middle. Germline CDR1 reads SNHLY; CDR2 reads FYNNEI. The CDR3 is 12 residues long.

Of note for this clonotype: A much larger clone differs by one base, so this may be a read error. As the CDR3 is not closed by the conserved phenylalanine or tryptophan, this likely results from a read error. The DNA is omitted, as the CDR3 cannot be located on it reliably, and the CDR3 follows TCRdb's listing. The genes are TRBV14 and TRBJ2-4; TRBD1, the table's D call, was not compared with the DNA. Germline assignment: CDR1 SGHDN and CDR2 FVKESK. Counting both end residues, the CDR3 totals 11 amino acids. Here the CDR3 reads CASCPGQRALY.

This clonotype was counted at least ten times. The V call is TRBV5-4, the J call TRBJ2-5; D may be TRBD1 or TRBD2 (5 bases each). Germline V lookup: CDR1 SGHNT, CDR2 YYREEE (reference sequence). V lost 4 bases, J lost 5 bases, and 21 bases lay in between. There are 16 residues in the CDR3. The CDR3 here is CASSPIMAPEGETQYF. CDR3 nucleotide sequence: TGTGCCAGCAGCCCAATCATGGCTCCCGAGGGGGAGACCCAGTACTTC.

This clonotype was counted only a few times. The chain links TRBV6-6 to TRBJ2-3, with TRBD2 identical over 8 bases. In germline, CDR1 is MNHNY, CDR2 SVGAGI (reference sequence). Unmatched junction bases numbered 22, after V lost 7 bases and J lost 1 base. This CDR3 contains 20 residues. The CDR3 coding sequence is TGTGCCAGCAACGTAATTCCCCTCCTGGTGGCGGGAGGAGGCACAGATACGCAGTATTTT. Translating it yields CASNVIPLLVAGGGTDTQYF.

The chain couples TRBV5-4 to TRBJ2-3; TRBD1 aligns across 10 bases. V dropped 4 bases and J dropped 5; count of bases not matched to a gene: 4. Germline CDR1 reads SGHNT; CDR2 reads YYREEE (reference sequence). This CDR3 region has 14 residues. The CDR3 coding sequence is TGTGCCAGCAGCAAGGGGGACAGGGGAGATACGCAGTATTTT. It codes for CASSKGDRGDTQYF.

On this clonotype: With a much larger clone just one base away, this may be a read error. This chain links TRBV29-1 with TRBJ2-3; TRBD2 matches at 8 bases. The CDR3 is 16 amino acids. V was pared by 1 base and J by 6 bases, with 12 bases of the junction left unmatched. The germline gives CDR1 SQVTM, CDR2 ANQGSEA. The CDR3 is CSVEAPSGLGFDTQYF. The DNA of the CDR3 is TGCAGCGTTGAAGCCCCTAGCGGGTTGGGTTTTGATACGCAGTATTTT.

The chain employs TRBV12-3 or TRBV12-4 and TRBJ2-2; no firm D call. The V gene lost 7 bases and the J gene lost 4 bases, with 4 bases spanning the gap. CDR3 length equals 11 residues. As DNA, the CDR3 is TGTGCCAGCACCATCACCGGGGAGCTGTTTTTT. Translation: CASTITGELFF.

On this clonotype: A much larger clone differs by one base, so this may be a read error. The chain has TRBV5-1 and TRBJ2-3; D might be TRBD1 (6 bases). CDR3 length equals 13 residues. Germline CDR1 reads SGHRS; CDR2 reads YFSETQ. CDR3 in amino acids: CASSLKWTDTRYF. Here the CDR3 DNA reads TGCGCCAGCAGCTTGAAATGGACAGATACGCGGTATTTT.

On this clonotype itself: Without the conserved terminal phenylalanine or tryptophan, this CDR3 likely stems from a read error. The CDR3, as DNA: TGCAGCGTAGACCATGGCGGGACTGAAGCTTTCCTT. It is translated as CSVDHGGTEAFL. This chain connects TRBV29-1 to TRBJ1-1; D is unresolved. Germline CDR1 SQVTM, CDR2 ANQGSEA. Deletions cut 6 bases from V and 5 bases from J, with 13 bases between. This CDR3 has 12 residues.

This clonotype was seen ten or more times. The genes are TRBV2 and TRBJ2-3; D is possibly TRBD2 (6 bases). The V end lost 6 bases, the J end lost 2 bases, and 18 bases lay between the germline ends. The CDR3 runs to 16 residues. CDR1 is SNHLY and CDR2 is FYNNEI in the germline V gene. As DNA, the CDR3 is TGTGCCAGCAGCGACACGGGACTGCCAAACACAGATACGCAGTATTTT. As protein: CASSDTGLPNTDTQYF.

The gene calls are TRBV19 and TRBJ2-1; D ambiguous. Trimming stripped 3 bases from V and 9 bases from J, with 9 bases between. The V gene's germline CDR1 is LNHDA and CDR2 SQIVND (reference sequence). The CDR3 extends over 12 amino acids. CDR3 in DNA: TGTGCCAGTAGTATCCCTAATGGTGAGCAGTTCTTC. This encodes CASSIPNGEQFF. Looking up the rest from reference TRBV19 and TRBJ2-1 gives the full variable domain: DGGITQSPKYLFRKEGQNVTLSCEQNLNHDAMYWYRQDPGQGLRLIYYSQIVNDFQKGDIAEGYSVSREKKESFPLTVTSAQKNPTAFYLCASSIPNGEQFFGPGTRLTVL.

The J gene is TRBJ2-7, the V gene TRBV6-2 or TRBV6-3; D not certain. Germline loops: CDR1 MNHEY, CDR2 SVGEGT. There are 12 residues in the CDR3. The V end lost 0 bases, the J end lost 4 bases, and 4 bases lay between the germline ends. For the CDR3, the DNA is TGTGCCAGCAGTTACTCCCTATACGAGCAGTACTTC. Protein sequence: CASSYSLYEQYF.

This clonotype appeared many times. This sequence joins TRBV7-9 and TRBJ1-3, with a possible D match to TRBD1 (5 bases). Germline V CDR1 and CDR2: SEHNR, FQNEAQ (reference sequence). The CDR3 spans 14 residues. Trimming stripped 4 bases from V and 4 bases from J, with 11 bases between. CDR3 region: CASSYGTAGNTIYF. In DNA form, the CDR3 reads TGTGCCAGCAGCTATGGGACTGCCGGAAACACCATATATTTT.

The chain has TRBV13 and TRBJ2-5, with 9 positions matching TRBD2. Trimming took 5 bases from V and 4 from J; bases not matched to a gene: 11. This CDR3 comprises 16 residues. Germline V gene data show CDR1 as PRHDT and CDR2 as FYEKMQ (reference sequence). CDR3 protein: CASSGPGAGGRETQYF. CDR3 DNA: TGTGCCAGCAGCGGTCCTGGGGCGGGAGGGCGAGAGACCCAGTACTTC.

Worth noting for this clonotype: This CDR3 fails to terminate in the conserved phenylalanine or tryptophan, so it likely reflects a read error. The chain joins TRBV20-1 to TRBJ1-1; 10 bases fit TRBD1. The CDR3 runs to 16 residues. Germline CDR1 DFQATT, CDR2 SNEGSKA (reference sequence). CDR3 sequence reads: CCARDWDRGLNTEAFY. CDR3 DNA: TGCTGTGCTAGAGACTGGGACAGGGGTCTGAACACTGAAGCTTTCTAT.

This clonotype was seen only a few times. The chain joins TRBV6-1 to TRBJ1-5; possible D gene TRBD1, 6 bases. From germline, CDR1 is MNHNS and CDR2 SASEGT. V was clipped by 6 bases and J by 4 bases, with 13 bases between them. The CDR3 totals 14 residues. The CDR3 bases are TGTGCCAGCAGCCGGGGGACATTTAATCAGCCCCAGCATTTT. Amino acid sequence: CASSRGTFNQPQHF.

Ten or more counts support this clonotype. The chain combines TRBV5-1 with TRBJ2-3, with D unresolved. The CDR3 is made up of 15 amino acids. The V gene's germline CDR1 is SGHRS and CDR2 YFSETQ. The V end lost 4 bases, the J end lost 4 bases, and 16 bases lay between the germline ends. The CDR3 sequence is CASSPPDGEADTQYF. The CDR3 bases are TGCGCCAGCAGCCCCCCCGACGGAGAGGCAGATACGCAGTATTTT.

Notes on this clonotype: A read error is possible here, since a much larger clone lies one base away. J is TRBJ2-3 and V is TRBV7-9; D might be TRBD2 (5 bases). The germline gives CDR1 SEHNR, CDR2 FQNEAQ (reference sequence). Trimming pared 7 bases from V and 14 bases from J, leaving 19 bases between. The CDR3 is made up of 12 amino acids. CDR3 nucleotide sequence: TGTGCCAGCATGGAGAGGGCTAGCACCGTGTATTTT. Its translation: CASMERASTVYF.

This clonotype was observed at least ten times. V and J are TRBV7-7 and TRBJ2-3, with TRBD1 identical over 7 bases. Germline loops: CDR1 SSHAT, CDR2 FNYEAQ (reference sequence). The CDR3 extends over 15 amino acids. The junction had 8 bases not matched to a gene; V was cut back by 5 bases and J by 3 bases. The CDR3 protein is CASSRNDRVTDTQYF. As DNA, the CDR3 is TGTGCCAGCAGCCGTAACGACAGGGTAACAGATACGCAGTATTTT. Full variable domain (missing parts from reference TRBV7-7 and TRBJ2-3): GAGVSQSPRYKVTKRGQDVTLRCDPISSHATLYWYQQALGQGPEFLTYFNYEAQPDKSGLPSDRFSAERPEGSISTLTIQRTEQRDSAMYRCASSRNDRVTDTQYFGPGTRLTVL.

This clonotype was seen only a few times. The V gene is TRBV6-2 or TRBV6-3, the J gene TRBJ2-7; 7 nucleotides line up with TRBD1. The V gene end was trimmed by 7 bases and the J gene end by 5 bases; junction bases not matched to a gene: 11. Germline V gene data show CDR1 as MNHEY and CDR2 as SVGEGT. This CDR3 contains 14 residues. The CDR3 DNA is TGTGCCAGCAAATTCCACGGAACAGGGGACGAGCAGTACTTC. This gives the protein CASKFHGTGDEQYF.

This clonotype was seen many times. This chain joins TRBV29-1 and TRBJ1-1; D is unresolved. V lost 5 bases and J lost 0, with 7 bases in between. This CDR3 has 12 amino acids. The germline V gene has CDR1 SQVTM and CDR2 ANQGSEA. CDR3 region: CSVRAVNTEAFF. Here the CDR3 DNA reads TGCAGCGTTCGAGCAGTGAACACTGAAGCTTTCTTT.

The rearrangement links TRBV9 to TRBJ2-1; D uncertain. Germline V gene sequence: CDR1 SGDLS, CDR2 YYNGEE. V lost 3 bases to trimming and J lost 0 bases, with 4 bases between them. The CDR3 loop spans 13 amino acids. The CDR3 is CASSAHSYNEQFF. The CDR3 DNA follows: TGTGCCAGCAGCGCTCACTCCTACAATGAGCAGTTCTTC.